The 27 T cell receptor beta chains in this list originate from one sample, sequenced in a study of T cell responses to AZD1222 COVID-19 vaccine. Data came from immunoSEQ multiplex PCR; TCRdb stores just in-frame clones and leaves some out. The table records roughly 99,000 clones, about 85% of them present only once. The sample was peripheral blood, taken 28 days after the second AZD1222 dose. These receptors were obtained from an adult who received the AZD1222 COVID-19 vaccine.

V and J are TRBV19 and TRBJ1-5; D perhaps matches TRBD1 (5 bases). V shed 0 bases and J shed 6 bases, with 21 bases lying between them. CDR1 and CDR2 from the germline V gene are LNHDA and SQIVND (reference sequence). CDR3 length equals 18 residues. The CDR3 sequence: CASSIDRFRGIQGQPQHF. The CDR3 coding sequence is TGTGCCAGTAGTATAGATCGTTTTCGGGGGATCCAAGGTCAGCCCCAGCATTTT.

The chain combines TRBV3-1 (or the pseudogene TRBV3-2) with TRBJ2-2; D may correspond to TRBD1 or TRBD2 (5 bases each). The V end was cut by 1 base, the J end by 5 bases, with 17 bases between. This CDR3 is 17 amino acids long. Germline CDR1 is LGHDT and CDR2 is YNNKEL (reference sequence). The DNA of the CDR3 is TGTGCCAGCAGCCAAGCCTCTGGGGGACCGGTTACCGGGGAGCTGTTTTTT. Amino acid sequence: CASSQASGGPVTGELFF.

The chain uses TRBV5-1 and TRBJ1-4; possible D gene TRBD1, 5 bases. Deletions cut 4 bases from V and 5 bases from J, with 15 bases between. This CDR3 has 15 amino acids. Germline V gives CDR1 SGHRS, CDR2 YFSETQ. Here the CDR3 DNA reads TGCGCCAGCAGCAGGGACCGCGAGGGAAATGAAAAACTGTTTTTT. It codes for CASSRDREGNEKLFF.

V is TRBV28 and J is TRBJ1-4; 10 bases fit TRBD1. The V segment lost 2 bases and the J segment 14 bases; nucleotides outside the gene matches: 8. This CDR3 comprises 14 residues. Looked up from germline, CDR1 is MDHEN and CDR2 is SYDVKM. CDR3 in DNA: TGTGCCAGCAGTTTACGGGGACAGGGGAGGAAGCTGTTTTTT. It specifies CASSLRGQGRKLFF.

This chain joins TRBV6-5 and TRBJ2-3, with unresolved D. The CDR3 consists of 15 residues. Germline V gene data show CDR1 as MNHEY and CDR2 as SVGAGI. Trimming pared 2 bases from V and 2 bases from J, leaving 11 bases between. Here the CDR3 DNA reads TGTGCCAGCAGTTACGGCGGCTACAACACAGATACGCAGTATTTT. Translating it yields CASSYGGYNTDTQYF.

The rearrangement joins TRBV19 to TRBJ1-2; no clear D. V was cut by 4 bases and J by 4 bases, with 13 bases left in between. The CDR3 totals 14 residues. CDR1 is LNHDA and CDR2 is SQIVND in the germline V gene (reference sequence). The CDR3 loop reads CASSKGESGYGYTF. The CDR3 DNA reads TGTGCCAGTAGTAAAGGAGAGTCGGGCTATGGCTACACCTTC.

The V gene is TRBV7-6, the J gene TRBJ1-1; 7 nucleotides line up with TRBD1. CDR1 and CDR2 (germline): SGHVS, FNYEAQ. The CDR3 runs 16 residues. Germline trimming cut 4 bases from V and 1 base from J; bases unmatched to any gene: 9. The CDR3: CASSSSWGQRNTEAFF. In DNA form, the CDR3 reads TGTGCCAGCAGCTCATCGTGGGGACAGAGGAACACTGAAGCTTTCTTT. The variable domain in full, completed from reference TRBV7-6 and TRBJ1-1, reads GAGVSQSPRYKVTKRGQDVALRCDPISGHVSLYWYRQALGQGPEFLTYFNYEAQQDKSGLPNDRFSAERPEGSISTLTIQRTEQRDSAMYRCASSSSWGQRNTEAFFGQGTRLTVV.

This CDR3 reads CAWIPRWGNTEAFF. Here the CDR3 DNA reads TGTGCCTGGATCCCTCGCTGGGGGAACACTGAAGCTTTCTTT. The gene calls are TRBV30 and TRBJ1-1; D is uncertain. CDR3 length equals 14 residues. Germline V gives CDR1 GTSNPN, CDR2 SVGIG (reference sequence). Trimming removed 4 bases from V and 1 base from J, with 13 bases in between.

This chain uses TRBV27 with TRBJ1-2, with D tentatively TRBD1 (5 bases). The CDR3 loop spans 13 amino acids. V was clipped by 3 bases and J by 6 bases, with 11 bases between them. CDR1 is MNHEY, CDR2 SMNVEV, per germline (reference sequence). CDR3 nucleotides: TGTGCCAGCAGTTTGTCAGGGATAAATGGCTACACCTTC. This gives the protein CASSLSGINGYTF.

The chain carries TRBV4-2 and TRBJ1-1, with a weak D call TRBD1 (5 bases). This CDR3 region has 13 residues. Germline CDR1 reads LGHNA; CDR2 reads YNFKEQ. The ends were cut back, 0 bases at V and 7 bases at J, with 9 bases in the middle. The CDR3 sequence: CASSQEVRVEAFF. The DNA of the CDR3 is TGTGCCAGCAGCCAAGAGGTCAGGGTTGAAGCTTTCTTT.

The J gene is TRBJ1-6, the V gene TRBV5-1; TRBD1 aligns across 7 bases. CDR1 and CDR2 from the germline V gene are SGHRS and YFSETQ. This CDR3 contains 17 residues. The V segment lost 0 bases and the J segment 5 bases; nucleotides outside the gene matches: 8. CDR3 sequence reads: CASSLATGISNNSPLHF. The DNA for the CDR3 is TGCGCCAGCAGCTTGGCGACAGGGATATCGAATAATTCACCCCTCCACTTT.

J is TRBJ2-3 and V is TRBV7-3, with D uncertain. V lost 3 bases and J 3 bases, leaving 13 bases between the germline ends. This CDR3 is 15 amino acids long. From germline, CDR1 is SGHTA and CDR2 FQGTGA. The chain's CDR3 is CASSFGSQTTDTQYF. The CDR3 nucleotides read TGTGCCAGCAGCTTCGGGTCTCAAACTACAGATACGCAGTATTTT.

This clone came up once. The CDR3 DNA sequence: TGTGCCAGCAGCCAAGATAAAAGTCGGAGTCATGGCTACACCTTC. It yields the protein CASSQDKSRSHGYTF. The chain joins TRBV4-2 to TRBJ1-2; no clear D gene. The CDR3 runs 15 residues. In germline, CDR1 is LGHNA, CDR2 YNFKEQ. Trimming took 0 bases from V and 6 from J, leaving 14 bases between them.

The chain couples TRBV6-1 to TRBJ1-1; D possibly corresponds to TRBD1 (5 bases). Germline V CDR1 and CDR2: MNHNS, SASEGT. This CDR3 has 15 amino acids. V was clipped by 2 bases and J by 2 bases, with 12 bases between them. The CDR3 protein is CASSESSGGNTEAFF. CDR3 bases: TGTGCCAGCAGTGAATCATCGGGGGGAAACACTGAAGCTTTCTTT.

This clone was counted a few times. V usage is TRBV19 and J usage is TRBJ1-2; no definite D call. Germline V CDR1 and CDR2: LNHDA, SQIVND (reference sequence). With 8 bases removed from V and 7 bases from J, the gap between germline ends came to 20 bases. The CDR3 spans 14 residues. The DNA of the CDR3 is TGTGCCAGTCGGACGGAGCTAGACCAAGTTGGCTACACCTTC. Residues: CASRTELDQVGYTF.

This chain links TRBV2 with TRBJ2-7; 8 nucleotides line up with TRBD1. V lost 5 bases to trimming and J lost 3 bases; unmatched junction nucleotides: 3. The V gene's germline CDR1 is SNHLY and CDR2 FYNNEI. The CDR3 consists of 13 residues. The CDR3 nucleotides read TGTGCCAGCAGTCGGACAGGGATCTACGAGCAGTACTTC. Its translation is CASSRTGIYEQYF. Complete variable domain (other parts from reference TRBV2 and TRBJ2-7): EPEVTQTPSHQVTQMGQEVILRCVPISNHLYFYWYRQILGQKVEFLVSFYNNEISEKSEIFDDQFSVERPDGSNFTLKIRSTKLEDSAMYFCASSRTGIYEQYFGPGTRLTVT.

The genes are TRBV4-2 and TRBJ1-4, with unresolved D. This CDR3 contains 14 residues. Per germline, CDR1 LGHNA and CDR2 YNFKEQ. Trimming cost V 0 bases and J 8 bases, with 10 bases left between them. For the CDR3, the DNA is TGTGCCAGCAGCCAAGATGCAGGAGGGGAAAAACTGTTTTTT. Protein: CASSQDAGGEKLFF.

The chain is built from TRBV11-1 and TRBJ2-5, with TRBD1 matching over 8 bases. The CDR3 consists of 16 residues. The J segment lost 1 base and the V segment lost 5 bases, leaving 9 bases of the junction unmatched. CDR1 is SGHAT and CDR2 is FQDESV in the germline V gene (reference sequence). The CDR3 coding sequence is TGTGCCAGCAGCCTCGGACAGGGAGGACCCCAAGAGACCCAGTACTTC. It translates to CASSLGQGGPQETQYF.

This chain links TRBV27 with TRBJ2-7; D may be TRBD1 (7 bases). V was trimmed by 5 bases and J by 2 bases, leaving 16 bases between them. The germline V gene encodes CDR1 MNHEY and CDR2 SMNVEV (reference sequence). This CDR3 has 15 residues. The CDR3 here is CASSRGTVGPYEQYF. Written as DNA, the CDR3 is TGTGCCAGCAGTCGCGGGACAGTGGGACCCTACGAGCAGTACTTC.

CDR3 DNA sequence: TGTGCCAGCAGTCCACAAGGACAGGCCGCATACGAGCAGTACTTC. Translated, it gives CASSPQGQAAYEQYF. The chain has TRBV28 and TRBJ2-7; 7 nucleotides line up with TRBD1. Trimming took 5 bases from V and 4 from J; bases not matched to a gene: 11. CDR3 length equals 15 residues. Germline V gene sequence: CDR1 MDHEN, CDR2 SYDVKM. Full variable domain (missing parts from reference TRBV28 and TRBJ2-7): DVKVTQSSRYLVKRTGEKVFLECVQDMDHENMFWYRQDPGLGLRLIYFSYDVKMKEKGDIPEGYSVSREKKERFSLILESASTNQTSMYLCASSPQGQAAYEQYFGPGTRLTVT.

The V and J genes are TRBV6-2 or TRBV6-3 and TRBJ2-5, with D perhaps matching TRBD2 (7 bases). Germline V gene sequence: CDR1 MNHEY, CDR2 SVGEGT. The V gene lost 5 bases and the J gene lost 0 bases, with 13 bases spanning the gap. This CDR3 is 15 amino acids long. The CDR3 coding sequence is TGTGCCAGCAGTAAGGGGGGGACTAACCAAGAGACCCAGTACTTC. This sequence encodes CASSKGGTNQETQYF.

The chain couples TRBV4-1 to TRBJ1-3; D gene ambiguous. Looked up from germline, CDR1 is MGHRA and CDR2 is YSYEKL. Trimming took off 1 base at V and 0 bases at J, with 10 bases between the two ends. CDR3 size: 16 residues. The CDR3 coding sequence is TGCGCCAGCAGCCAAGGGTACAGAGACTCTGGAAACACCATATATTTT. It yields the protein CASSQGYRDSGNTIYF.

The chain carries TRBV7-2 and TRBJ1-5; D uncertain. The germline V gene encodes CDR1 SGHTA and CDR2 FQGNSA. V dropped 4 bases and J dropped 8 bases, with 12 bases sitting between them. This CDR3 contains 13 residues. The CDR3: CASSSDGLKPQHF. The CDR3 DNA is TGTGCCAGCAGCTCGGACGGGCTTAAGCCCCAGCATTTT.

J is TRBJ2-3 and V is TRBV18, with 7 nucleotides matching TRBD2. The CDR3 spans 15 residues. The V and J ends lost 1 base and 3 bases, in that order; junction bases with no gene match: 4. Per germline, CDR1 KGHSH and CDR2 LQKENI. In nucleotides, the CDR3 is TGTGCCAGCTCACCACGCGGGGGAGCGACAGATACGCAGTATTTT. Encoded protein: CASSPRGGATDTQYF.

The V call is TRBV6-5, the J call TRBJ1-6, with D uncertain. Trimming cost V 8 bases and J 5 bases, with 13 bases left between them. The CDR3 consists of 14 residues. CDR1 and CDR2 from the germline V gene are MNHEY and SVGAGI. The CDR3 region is CASSLAEHNSPLHF. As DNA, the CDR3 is TGTGCCAGCTCCCTGGCAGAACATAATTCACCCCTCCACTTT.

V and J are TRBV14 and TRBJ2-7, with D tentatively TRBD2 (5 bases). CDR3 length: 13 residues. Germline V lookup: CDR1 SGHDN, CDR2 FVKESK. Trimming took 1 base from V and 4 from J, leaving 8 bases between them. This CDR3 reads CASSQGGWYEQYF. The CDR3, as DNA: TGTGCCAGCAGCCAAGGCGGGTGGTACGAGCAGTACTTC.

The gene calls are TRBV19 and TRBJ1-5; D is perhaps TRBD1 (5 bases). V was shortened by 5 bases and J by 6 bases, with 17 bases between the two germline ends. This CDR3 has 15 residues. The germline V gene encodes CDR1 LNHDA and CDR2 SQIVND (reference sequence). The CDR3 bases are TGTGCCAGTAGTTCGGGGGGGGGACGTAGTCAGCCCCAGCATTTT. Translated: CASSSGGGRSQPQHF.